This T cell receptor beta chain derives from a study of breast tumors, draining lymph nodes, adjacent tissues. In the case of this clonotype: The antigen remains unidentified.

TCRdb independently ran MiXCR on the multiplex PCR reads; one entry per CDR3 protein. The sample has approximately 150,000 distinct CDR3 sequences, approximately 30% seen once; the top ten hold about 2.5%. Axillary draining lymph nodes of breast cancer patients supplied the node samples. Study-level findings and limits: Data only fit, rather than demonstrated, lymph node origin of most tumor T cells. Tumors had less TCR diversity than lymph nodes, more than nontumor tissue.

Trimming cost V 6 bases and J 6 bases; bases outside gene matches: 12. The CDR3 consists of 14 residues. Germline V gene lookup returns CDR1 DFQATT and CDR2 SNEGSKA (reference sequence). The chain has TRBV20-1 and TRBJ2-7; 9 nucleotides line up with TRBD1. The TCR originated in a female donor with breast cancer. Some clones in this sample may be carry-over from other donors' samples. Sequencing input: axillary lymph node tissue. CDR3 nucleotides: TGCAGTGCGGGACAGGGTCTGTCGGCCTCCGAGCAGTACTTC. It encodes CSAGQGLSASEQYF.